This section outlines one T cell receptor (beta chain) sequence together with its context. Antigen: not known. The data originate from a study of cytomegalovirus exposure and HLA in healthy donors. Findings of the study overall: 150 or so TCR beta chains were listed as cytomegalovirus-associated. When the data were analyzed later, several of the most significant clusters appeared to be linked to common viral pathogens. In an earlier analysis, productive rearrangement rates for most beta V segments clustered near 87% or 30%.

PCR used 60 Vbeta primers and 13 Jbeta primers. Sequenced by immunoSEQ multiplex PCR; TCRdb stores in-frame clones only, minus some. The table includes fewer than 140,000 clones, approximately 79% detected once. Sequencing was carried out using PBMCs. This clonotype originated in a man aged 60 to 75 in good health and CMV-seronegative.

CDR3 in DNA: TGTGCCAGCGGACAGGAGAAGATACTAGCCAAAAACATTCAGTACTTC. Encoded protein: CASGQEKILAKNIQYF. V is TRBV28 and J is TRBJ2-4; 7 nucleotides agree with TRBD1. J lost 0 bases, V lost 8 bases, and 10 bases had no gene match. From germline, CDR1 is MDHEN and CDR2 SYDVKM. The CDR3 has 16 residues.